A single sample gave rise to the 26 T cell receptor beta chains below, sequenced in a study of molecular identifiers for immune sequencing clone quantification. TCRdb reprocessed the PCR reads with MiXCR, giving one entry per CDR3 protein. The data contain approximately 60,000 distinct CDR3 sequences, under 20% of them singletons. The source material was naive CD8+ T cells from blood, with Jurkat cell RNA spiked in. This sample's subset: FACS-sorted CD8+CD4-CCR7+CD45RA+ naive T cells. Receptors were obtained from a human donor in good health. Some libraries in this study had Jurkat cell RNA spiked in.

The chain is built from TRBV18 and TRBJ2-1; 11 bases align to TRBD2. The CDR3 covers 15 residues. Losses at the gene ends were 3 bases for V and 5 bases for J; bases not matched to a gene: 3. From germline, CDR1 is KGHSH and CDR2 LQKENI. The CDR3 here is CASSPTGLADNEQFF. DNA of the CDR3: TGTGCCAGCTCACCGACGGGACTAGCGGACAATGAGCAGTTCTTC.

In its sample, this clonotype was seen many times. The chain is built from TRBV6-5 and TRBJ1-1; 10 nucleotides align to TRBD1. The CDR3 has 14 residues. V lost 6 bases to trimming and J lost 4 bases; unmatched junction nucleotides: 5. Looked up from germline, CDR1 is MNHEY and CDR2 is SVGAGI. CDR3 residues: CASRRQGASTEAFF. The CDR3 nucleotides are TGTGCCAGCAGGAGACAGGGGGCTAGCACTGAAGCTTTCTTT.

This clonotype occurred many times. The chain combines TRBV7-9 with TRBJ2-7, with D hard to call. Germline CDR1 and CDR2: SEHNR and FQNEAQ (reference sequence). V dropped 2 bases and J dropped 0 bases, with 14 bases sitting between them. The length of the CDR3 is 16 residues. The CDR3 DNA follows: TGTGCCAGCAGCTTATTTTCGGCGGAAAGCTCCTACGAGCAGTACTTC. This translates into CASSLFSAESSYEQYF.

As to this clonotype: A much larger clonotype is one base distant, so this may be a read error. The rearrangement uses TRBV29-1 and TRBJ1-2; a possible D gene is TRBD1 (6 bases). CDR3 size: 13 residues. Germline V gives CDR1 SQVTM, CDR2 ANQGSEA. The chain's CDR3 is CSVDSRGMYGHTF. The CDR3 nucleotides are TGCAGCGTTGACAGCAGGGGAATGTATGGCCACACCTTC.

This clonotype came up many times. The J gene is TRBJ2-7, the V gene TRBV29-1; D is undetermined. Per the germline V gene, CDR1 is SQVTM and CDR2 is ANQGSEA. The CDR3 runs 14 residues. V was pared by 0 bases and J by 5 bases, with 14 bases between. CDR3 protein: CSVEDSVGPHEQYF. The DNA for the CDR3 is TGCAGCGTTGAAGACTCCGTAGGTCCCCACGAGCAGTACTTC.

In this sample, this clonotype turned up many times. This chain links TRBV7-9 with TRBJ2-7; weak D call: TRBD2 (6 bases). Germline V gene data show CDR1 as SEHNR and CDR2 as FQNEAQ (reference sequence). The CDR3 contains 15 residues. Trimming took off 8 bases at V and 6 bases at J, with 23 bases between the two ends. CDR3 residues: CASSPRASETIEQYF. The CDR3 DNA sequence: TGTGCCAGCTCCCCCAGGGCTAGCGAAACCATCGAGCAGTACTTC.

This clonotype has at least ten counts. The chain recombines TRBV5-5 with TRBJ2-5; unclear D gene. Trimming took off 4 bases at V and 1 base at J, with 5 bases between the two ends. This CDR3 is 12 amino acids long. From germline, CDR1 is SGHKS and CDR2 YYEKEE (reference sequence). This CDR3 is CASSDFQETQYF. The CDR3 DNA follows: TGTGCCAGCAGCGATTTCCAAGAGACCCAGTACTTC.

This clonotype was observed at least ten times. In DNA form, the CDR3 reads TGTGCCAGTAGTGCCATCACCGGGGCCCGGAGTGAGCAGTTCTTC. Protein: CASSAITGARSEQFF. The chain combines TRBV19 with TRBJ2-1, with D perhaps TRBD1 or TRBD2 (5 bases each). The CDR3 has 15 amino acids. Germline lookup yields CDR1 LNHDA and CDR2 SQIVND (reference sequence). V lost 5 bases, J lost 9 bases, and 20 bases lay in between. The whole variable domain, remainder taken from reference TRBV19 and TRBJ2-1, is DGGITQSPKYLFRKEGQNVTLSCEQNLNHDAMYWYRQDPGQGLRLIYYSQIVNDFQKGDIAEGYSVSREKKESFPLTVTSAQKNPTAFYLCASSAITGARSEQFFGPGTRLTVL.

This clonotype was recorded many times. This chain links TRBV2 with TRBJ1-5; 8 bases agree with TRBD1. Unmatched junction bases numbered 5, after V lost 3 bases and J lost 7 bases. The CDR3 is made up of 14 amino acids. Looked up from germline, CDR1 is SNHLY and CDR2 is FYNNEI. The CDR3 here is CASSDGTGAQPQHF. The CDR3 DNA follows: TGTGCCAGCAGTGATGGGACAGGAGCCCAGCCCCAGCATTTT.

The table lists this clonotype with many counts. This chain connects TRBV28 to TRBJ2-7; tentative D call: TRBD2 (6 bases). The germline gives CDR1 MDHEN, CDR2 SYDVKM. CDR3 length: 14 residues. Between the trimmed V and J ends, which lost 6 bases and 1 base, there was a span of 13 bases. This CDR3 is CASSGGGESYEQYF. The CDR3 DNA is TGTGCCAGCAGCGGTGGCGGGGAGTCCTACGAGCAGTACTTC.

The chain's CDR3 is CASSLATASTDTQYF. CDR3 in DNA: TGTGCCAGCAGCTTGGCGACAGCTAGCACAGATACGCAGTATTTT. The chain uses TRBV5-4 and TRBJ2-3; possibly TRBD1 for D (5 bases). Germline CDR1 and CDR2: SGHNT and YYREEE (reference sequence). This CDR3 contains 15 residues. The V end was cut by 0 bases, the J end by 0 bases, with 8 bases between.

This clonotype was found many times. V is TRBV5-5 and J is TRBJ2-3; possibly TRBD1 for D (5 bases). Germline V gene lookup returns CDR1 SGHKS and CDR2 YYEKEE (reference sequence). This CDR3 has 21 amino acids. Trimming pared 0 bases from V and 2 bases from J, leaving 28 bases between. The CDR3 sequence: CASSLAPHQGWRPDHTDTQYF. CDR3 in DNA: TGTGCCAGCAGCTTGGCTCCGCACCAGGGCTGGCGCCCAGATCACACAGATACGCAGTATTTT.

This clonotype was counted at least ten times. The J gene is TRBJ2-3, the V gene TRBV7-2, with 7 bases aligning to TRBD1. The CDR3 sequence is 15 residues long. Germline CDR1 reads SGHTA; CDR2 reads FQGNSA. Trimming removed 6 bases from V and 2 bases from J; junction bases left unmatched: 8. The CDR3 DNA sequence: TGTGCCAGCAGTACCCCCGGGACAGACACAGATACGCAGTATTTT. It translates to CASSTPGTDTDTQYF.

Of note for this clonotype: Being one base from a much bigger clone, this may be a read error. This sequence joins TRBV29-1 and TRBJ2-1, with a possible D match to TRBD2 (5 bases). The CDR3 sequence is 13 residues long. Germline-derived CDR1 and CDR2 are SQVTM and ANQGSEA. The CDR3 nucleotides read TGCGGCGTAAAAAACCGGGACTACAATGAGCAGTTCTTC. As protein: CGVKNRDYNEQFF.

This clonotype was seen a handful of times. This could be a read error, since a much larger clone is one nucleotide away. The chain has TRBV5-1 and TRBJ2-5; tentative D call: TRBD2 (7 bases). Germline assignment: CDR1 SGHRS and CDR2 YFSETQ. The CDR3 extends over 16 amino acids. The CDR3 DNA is TGCGCCAGCCGCTTGTGGTCGGGGGGCAGGTTGAAGACCCAGTACTTC. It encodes CASRLWSGGRLKTQYF. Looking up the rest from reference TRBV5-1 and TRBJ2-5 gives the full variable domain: KAGVTQTPRYLIKTRGQQVTLSCSPISGHRSVSWYQQTPGQGLQFLFEYFSETQRNKGNFPGRFSGRQFSNSRSEMNVSTLELGDSALYLCASRLWSGGRLKTQYFGPGTRLLVL.

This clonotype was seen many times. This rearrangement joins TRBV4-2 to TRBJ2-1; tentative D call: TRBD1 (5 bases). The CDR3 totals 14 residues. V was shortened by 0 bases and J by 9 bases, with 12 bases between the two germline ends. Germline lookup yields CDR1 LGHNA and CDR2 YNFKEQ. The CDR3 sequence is CASSQDLGLSEQFF. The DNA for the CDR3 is TGTGCCAGCAGCCAAGATTTGGGGCTTTCTGAGCAGTTCTTC.

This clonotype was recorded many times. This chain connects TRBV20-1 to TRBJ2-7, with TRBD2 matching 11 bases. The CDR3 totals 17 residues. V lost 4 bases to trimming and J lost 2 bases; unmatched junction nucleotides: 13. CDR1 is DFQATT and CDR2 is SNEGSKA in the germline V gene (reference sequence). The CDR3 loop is CSANHPQTSGNPYEQYF. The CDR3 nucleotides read TGCAGTGCTAATCACCCTCAGACTAGCGGGAACCCCTACGAGCAGTACTTC.

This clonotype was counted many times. CDR3 protein: CASSPGWAEAFF. In DNA, the CDR3 is TGTGCCAGCAGCCCCGGGTGGGCTGAAGCTTTCTTT. The chain carries TRBV6-2 or TRBV6-3 and TRBJ1-1; D gene ambiguous. The V and J ends lost 6 bases and 6 bases respectively, with 11 bases between them. The CDR3 runs 12 residues. In germline, CDR1 is MNHEY, CDR2 SVGEGT.

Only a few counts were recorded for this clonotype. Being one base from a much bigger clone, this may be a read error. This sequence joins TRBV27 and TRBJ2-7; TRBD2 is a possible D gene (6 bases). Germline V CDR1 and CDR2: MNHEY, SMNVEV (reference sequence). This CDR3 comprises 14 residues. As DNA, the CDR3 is TGTGTCAGCAGTCCCTATGAGGGAAGCGGGGAGCAGTACTTC. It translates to CVSSPYEGSGEQYF.

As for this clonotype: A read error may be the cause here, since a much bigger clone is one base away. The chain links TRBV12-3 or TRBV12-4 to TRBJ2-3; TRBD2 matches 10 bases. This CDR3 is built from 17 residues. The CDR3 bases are TGTGCCAGCAGTTTTGTCGGCGCTAGCGGGAGAACAGATACGCTGTATTTT. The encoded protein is CASSFVGASGRTDTLYF.

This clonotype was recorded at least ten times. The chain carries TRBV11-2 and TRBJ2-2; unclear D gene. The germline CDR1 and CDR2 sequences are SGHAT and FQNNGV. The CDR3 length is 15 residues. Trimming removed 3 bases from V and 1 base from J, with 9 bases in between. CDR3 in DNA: TGTGCCAGCAGCTTCCTGGAATGGAACACCGGGGAGCTGTTTTTT. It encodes CASSFLEWNTGELFF.

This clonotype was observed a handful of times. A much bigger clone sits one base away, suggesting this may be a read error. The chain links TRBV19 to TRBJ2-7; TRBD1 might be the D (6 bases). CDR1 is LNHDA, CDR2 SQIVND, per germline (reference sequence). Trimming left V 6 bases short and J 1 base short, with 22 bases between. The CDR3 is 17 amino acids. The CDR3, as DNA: TGTGCCAGTAGCCCGAAAGAGGCACAGGGATATTCCTACGAGCAGTACTTC. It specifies CASSPKEAQGYSYEQYF.

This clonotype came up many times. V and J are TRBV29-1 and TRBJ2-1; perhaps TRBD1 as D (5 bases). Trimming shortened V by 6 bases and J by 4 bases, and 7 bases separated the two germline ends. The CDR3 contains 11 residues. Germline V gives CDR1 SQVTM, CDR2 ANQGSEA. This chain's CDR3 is CSVGDYNEQFF. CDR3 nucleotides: TGCAGCGTAGGGGATTACAATGAGCAGTTCTTC.

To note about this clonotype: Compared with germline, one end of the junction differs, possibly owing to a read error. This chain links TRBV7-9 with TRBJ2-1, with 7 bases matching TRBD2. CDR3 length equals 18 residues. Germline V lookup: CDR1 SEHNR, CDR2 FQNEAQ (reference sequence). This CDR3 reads CASSLVSSGITVYNEQSF. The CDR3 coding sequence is TGTGCCAGCAGCTTAGTGTCAAGCGGGATAACAGTCTACAATGAGCAGTCCTTC.

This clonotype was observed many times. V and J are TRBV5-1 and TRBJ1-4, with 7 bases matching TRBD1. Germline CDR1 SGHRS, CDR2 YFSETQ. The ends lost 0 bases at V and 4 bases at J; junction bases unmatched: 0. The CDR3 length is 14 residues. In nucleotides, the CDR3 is TGCGCCAGCAGCTTGGGACAGGGTAATGAAAAACTGTTTTTT. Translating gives CASSLGQGNEKLFF.

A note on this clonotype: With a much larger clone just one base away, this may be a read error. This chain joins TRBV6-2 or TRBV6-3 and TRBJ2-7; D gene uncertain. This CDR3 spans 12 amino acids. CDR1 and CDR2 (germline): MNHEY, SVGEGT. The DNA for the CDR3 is TGTGCCAGCAGTTACCCGACATACGAGCCGTACTTC. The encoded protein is CASSYPTYEPYF.